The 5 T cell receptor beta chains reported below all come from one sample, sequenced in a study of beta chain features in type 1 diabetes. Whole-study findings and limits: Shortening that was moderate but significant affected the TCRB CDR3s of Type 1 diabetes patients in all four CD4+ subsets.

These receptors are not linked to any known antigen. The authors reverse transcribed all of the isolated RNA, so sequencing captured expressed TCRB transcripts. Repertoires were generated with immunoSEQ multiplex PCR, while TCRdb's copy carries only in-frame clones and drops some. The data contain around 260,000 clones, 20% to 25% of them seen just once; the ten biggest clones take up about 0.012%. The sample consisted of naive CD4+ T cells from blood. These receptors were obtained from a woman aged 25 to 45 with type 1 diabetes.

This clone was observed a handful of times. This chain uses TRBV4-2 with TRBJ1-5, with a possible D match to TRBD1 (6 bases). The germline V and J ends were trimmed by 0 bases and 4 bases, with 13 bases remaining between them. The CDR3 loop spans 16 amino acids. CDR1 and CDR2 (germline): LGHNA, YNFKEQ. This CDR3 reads CASSQDGKGGNQPQHF. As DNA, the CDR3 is TGTGCCAGCAGCCAAGATGGTAAGGGGGGGAATCAGCCCCAGCATTTT.

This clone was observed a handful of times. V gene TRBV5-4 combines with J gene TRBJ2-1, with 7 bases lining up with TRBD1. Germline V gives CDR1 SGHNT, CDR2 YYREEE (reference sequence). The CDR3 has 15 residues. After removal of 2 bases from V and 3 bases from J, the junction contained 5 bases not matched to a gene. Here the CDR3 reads CASSFATGIYNEQFF. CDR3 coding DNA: TGTGCCAGCAGCTTCGCGACAGGGATCTACAATGAGCAGTTCTTC.

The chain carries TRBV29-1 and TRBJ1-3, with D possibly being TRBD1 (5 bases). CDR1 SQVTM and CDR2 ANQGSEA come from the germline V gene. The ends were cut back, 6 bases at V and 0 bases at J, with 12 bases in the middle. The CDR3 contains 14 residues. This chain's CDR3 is CSVIDSRSGNTIYF. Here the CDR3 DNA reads TGCAGCGTGATTGACAGTCGCTCTGGAAACACCATATATTTT. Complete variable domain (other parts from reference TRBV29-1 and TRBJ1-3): SAVISQKPSRDICQRGTSLTIQCQVDSQVTMMFWYRQQPGQSLTLIATANQGSEATYESGFVIDKFPISRPNLTFSTLTVSNMSPEDSSIYLCSVIDSRSGNTIYFGEGSWLTVV.

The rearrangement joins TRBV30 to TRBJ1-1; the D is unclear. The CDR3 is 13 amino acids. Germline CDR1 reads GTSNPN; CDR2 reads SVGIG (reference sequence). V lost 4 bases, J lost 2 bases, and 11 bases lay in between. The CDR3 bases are TGTGCCTGGATTAAGGAGGGTAACACTGAAGCTTTCTTT. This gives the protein CAWIKEGNTEAFF. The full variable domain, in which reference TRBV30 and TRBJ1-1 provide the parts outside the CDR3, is SQTIHQWPATLVQPVGSPLSLECTVEGTSNPNLYWYRQAAGRGLQLLFYSVGIGQISSEVPQNLSASRPQDRQFILSSKKLLLSDSGFYLCAWIKEGNTEAFFGQGTRLTVV.

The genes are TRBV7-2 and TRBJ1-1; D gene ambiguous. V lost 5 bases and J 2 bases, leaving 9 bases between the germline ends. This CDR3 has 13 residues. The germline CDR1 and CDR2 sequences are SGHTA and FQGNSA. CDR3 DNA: TGTGCCAGCAGCATACAAGTTAACACTGAAGCTTTCTTT. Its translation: CASSIQVNTEAFF.